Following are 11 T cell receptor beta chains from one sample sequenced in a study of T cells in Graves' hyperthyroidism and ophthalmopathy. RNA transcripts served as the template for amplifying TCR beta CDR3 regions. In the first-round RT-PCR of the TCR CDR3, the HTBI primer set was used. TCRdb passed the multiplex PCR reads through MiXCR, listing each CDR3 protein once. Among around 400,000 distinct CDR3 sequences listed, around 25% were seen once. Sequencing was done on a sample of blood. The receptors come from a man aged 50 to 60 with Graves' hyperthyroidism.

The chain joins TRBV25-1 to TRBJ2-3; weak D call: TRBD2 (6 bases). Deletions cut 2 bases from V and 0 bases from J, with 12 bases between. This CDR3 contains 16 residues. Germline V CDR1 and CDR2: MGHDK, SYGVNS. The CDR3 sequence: CASSEGTFSSTDTQYF. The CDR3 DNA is TGTGCCAGCAGTGAAGGGACTTTTTCTAGCACAGATACGCAGTATTTT. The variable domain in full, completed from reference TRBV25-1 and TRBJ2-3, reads EADIYQTPRYLVIGTGKKITLECSQTMGHDKMYWYQQDPGMELHLIHYSYGVNSTEKGDLSSESTVSRIRTEHFPLTLESARPSHTSQYLCASSEGTFSSTDTQYFGPGTRLTVL.

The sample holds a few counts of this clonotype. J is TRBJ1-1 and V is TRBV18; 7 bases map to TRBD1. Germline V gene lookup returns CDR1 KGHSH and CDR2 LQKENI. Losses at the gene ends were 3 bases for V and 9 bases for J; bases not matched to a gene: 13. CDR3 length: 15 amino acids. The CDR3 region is CASSPSSTGNYQAFF. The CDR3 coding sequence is TGTGCCAGCTCACCGTCCTCGACAGGGAATTATCAAGCTTTCTTT. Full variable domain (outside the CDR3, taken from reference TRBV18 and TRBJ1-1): NAGVMQNPRHLVRRRGQEARLRCSPMKGHSHVYWYRQLPEEGLKFMVYLQKENIIDESGMPKERFSAEFPKEGPSILRIQQVVRGDSAAYFCASSPSSTGNYQAFFGQGTRLTVV.

CDR3: CASSYRDRINYGYTF. CDR3 coding DNA: TGTGCCAGCAGTTACCGGGACCGAATTAACTATGGCTACACCTTC. V is TRBV6-6 and J is TRBJ1-2, with a tentative D call TRBD1 (5 bases). V was cut by 2 bases and J by 1 base, with 11 bases left in between. The CDR3 is made up of 15 amino acids. The germline V gene has CDR1 MNHNY and CDR2 SVGAGI (reference sequence).

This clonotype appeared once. The CDR3 bases are TGTGCCATCAGTGAGTCGTTGGGCCCCTACGAGCAGTACTTC. Translated, it gives CAISESLGPYEQYF. J is TRBJ2-7 and V is TRBV10-3; no clear D. Trimming cost V 0 bases and J 2 bases, with 8 bases left between them. CDR3 length: 14 amino acids. CDR1 and CDR2 (germline): ENHRY, SYGVKD.

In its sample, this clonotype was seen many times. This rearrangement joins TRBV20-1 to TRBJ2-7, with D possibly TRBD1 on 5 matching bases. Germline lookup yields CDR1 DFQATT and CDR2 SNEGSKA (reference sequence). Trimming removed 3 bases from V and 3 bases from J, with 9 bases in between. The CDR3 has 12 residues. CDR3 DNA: TGCAGTGCTAGTCCAGGGTACTACGAGCAGTACTTC. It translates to CSASPGYYEQYF.

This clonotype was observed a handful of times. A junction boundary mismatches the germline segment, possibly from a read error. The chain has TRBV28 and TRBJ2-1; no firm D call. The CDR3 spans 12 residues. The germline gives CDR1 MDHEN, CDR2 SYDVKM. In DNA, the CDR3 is TGTGCCAGTAGTATAGTCTACGATGAGCAGTTCTTC. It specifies CASSIVYDEQFF.

The CDR3 nucleotides read TGTGCCAGCAGCTTAAGACTAGCGGGAGGCAATGAGCAGTTCTTC. Protein: CASSLRLAGGNEQFF. This chain uses TRBV7-2 with TRBJ2-1, with 13 positions matching TRBD2. V was pared by 2 bases and J by 6 bases, with 1 base of the junction left unmatched. The CDR3 spans 15 residues. Germline V CDR1 and CDR2: SGHTA, FQGNSA.

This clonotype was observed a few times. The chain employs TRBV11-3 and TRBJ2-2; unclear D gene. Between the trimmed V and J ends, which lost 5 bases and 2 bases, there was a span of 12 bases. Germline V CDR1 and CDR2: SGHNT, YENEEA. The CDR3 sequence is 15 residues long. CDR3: CASSRWTANTGELFF. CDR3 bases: TGTGCCAGCAGCCGCTGGACGGCCAACACCGGGGAGCTGTTTTTT.

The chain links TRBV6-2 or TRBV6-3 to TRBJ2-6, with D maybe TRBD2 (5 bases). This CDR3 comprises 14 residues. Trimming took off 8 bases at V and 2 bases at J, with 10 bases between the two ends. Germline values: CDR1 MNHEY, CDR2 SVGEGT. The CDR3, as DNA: TGTGCCAGCTTGAGCGGAGCTGGGGCCAACGTCCTGACTTTC. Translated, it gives CASLSGAGANVLTF.

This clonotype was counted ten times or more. The CDR3 sequence is CSVVRVRYSNQPQHF. The CDR3 coding sequence is TGCAGCGTTGTAAGGGTCCGTTATAGCAATCAGCCCCAGCATTTT. V is TRBV29-1 and J is TRBJ1-5; D uncertain. Germline V gives CDR1 SQVTM, CDR2 ANQGSEA. V was cut by 4 bases and J by 0 bases, with 13 bases left in between. The CDR3 is 15 residues long.

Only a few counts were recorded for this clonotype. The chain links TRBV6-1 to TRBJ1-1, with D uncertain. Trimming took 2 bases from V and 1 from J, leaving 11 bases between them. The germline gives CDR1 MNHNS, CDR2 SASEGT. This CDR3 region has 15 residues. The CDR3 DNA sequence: TGTGCCAGCAGTGAAAACCCAAGTTGGAACACTGAAGCTTTCTTT. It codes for CASSENPSWNTEAFF.